The clone carrying this TCR beta chain has only a few counts. Its cognate antigen is unknown. This sample stems from a study of identical twins. Findings of the study overall: Beta out-of-frame sequences showed weaker excess twin sharing. With abundant cord blood beta clonotypes, insertions were fewer; memory repertoires showed no such pattern.

The germline V gene encodes CDR1 LGHDT and CDR2 YNNKEL (reference sequence). The CDR3 length is 14 residues. The V and J ends lost 0 bases and 7 bases respectively, with 9 bases between them. TCRdb redid the calling of the 5' RACE reads with MiXCR, one entry per CDR3 protein. Here the sample spans 400,000 to 500,000 distinct CDR3 sequences, roughly an eighth being singletons. Separately, the same data were catalogued under a study of yellow fever vaccine responses in identical twins.

The chain employs TRBV3-1 and TRBJ2-2; the D call may be TRBD1 or TRBD2 (5 bases each). The sequenced sample consisted of CD4+ T cells sorted from blood. The origin of this receptor is a woman aged 18 to 35 in good health. The CDR3 DNA sequence: TGTGCCAGCAGCCAAGAAGGGGCGGGCGGGGAGCTGTTTTTT. Protein product: CASSQEGAGGELFF. The full variable domain, its missing parts supplied by reference TRBV3-1 and TRBJ2-2, is DTAVSQTPKYLVTQMGNDKSIKCEQNLGHDTMYWYKQDSKKFLKIMFSYNNKELIINETVPNRFSPKSPDKAHLNLHINSLELGDSAVYFCASSQEGAGGELFFGEGSRLTVL.